This T cell receptor (beta chain) came from a study of blood T cell repertoires in COVID-19 (dated by TCRdb to the early 2020s). Background for the entire study: Samples covering the acute and convalescent phases of COVID-19 were provided by collaborators in the United States, Italy and Spain. Where available, HLA class I and class II types were taken from metadata supplied by the sample provider and were not determined by assay-based typing. A freely available public database, intended as a resource for researchers studying the immune response to SARS-CoV-2, is where the repertoires were released. The prospective study material was composed of cDNA or gDNA derived from T cells, B-cell-depleted T cells, or PBMCs. The samples were drawn from two sources: the first 160 participants of the ongoing ImmuneRACE study, and 1,254 subjects contributed by 6 global collaborators. Subjects who had been exposed to COVID-19, were actively infected with it, or had recovered from it provided the deeply sampled blood TCRbeta repertoires that made up the dataset. Sample metadata almost always included a de-identified subject ID, COVID-19 status, age in years and sex. What the work shows at the level of the full study, not this receptor alone: How much clinical and demographic metadata was included differed by source and by participant, and the metadata was provided uncurated.

TCRbeta CDR3 regions were amplified from genomic DNA by means of the immunoSEQ Assay, a bias-controlled multiplex PCR. Per the authors' processing: The number of nucleated cells in each sample was estimated by amplification of reference gene primers within the assay. Sequence reads were collapsed and filtered to measure the absolute abundance of every unique TCRbeta CDR3 rearrangement. For each sample, productive Simpson clonality was calculated as the square root of Simpson's diversity index across productive rearrangements. TCRdb re-hosts the immuneACCESS table, in-frame sequences only. Its copies lack some clones; in the studies checked, an unresolved V gene accounts for under half of them, and the cause for the rest is not known. D and trimming come from the DNA, and the V and J calls and clone size come from that table. The sample includes roughly 150,000 clones, with around 91% observed a single time. Around 2.9% of the sample comes from the top ten.

Worth noting for this clone: The clone's antigen remains unknown. No clone much larger than this one lies a single base away; base qualities are absent.

The CDR3 runs 18 amino acids, cysteine and phenylalanine included. Only the CDR3 portion is preserved as DNA: 54 bases, with reading frame beginning at the first base. The germline V gene encodes CDR1 MDHEN and CDR2 SYDVKM. The junction shows trimming of 5 bases on V and 0 bases on J, and the gene matches do not reach 7 bases of it. The collaborating institutions used their own protocols to collect whole blood in K2EDTA tubes. Collaborator samples were shipped for TCRbeta analysis as frozen whole blood, isolated PBMCs, or DNA extracted from either sample type. This receptor was taken from a woman in her fifties or sixties with active COVID-19. The sequencing input was peripheral blood. The V and J genes are TRBV28 and TRBJ2-6; 10 middle bases align to TRBD2. The CDR3 protein sequence reads: CASSAGLAPRSGANVLTF. The bases are TGTGCCAGCAGTGCGGGACTAGCGCCCCGCTCTGGGGCCAACGTCCTGACTTTC.